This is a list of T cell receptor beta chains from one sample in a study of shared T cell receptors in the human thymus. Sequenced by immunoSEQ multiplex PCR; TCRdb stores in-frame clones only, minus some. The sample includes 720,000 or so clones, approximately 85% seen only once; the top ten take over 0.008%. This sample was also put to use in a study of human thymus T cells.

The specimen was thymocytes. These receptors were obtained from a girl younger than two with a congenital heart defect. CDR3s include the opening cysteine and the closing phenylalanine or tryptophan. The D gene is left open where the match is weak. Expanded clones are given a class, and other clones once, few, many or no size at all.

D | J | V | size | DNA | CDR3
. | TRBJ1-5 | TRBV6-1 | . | TGTGCCAGCACTTACGGGGATCAGCCCCAGCATTTT | CASTYGDQPQHF
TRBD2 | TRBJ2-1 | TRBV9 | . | TGTGCCAGCAGCCTGCGGGGGGGCCCCTACAATGAGCAGTTCTTC | CASSLRGGPYNEQFF
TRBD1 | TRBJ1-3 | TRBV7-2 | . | TGTGCCAGCAGGGCGACAGGGCCTGGAAACACCATATATTTT | CASRATGPGNTIYF
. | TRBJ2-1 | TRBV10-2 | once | TGCGCCAGCAGTGAGCCAGCGGGTCTTCGTGAGCAGTTCTTC | CASSEPAGLREQFF
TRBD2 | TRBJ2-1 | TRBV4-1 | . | TGCGCCAGCAGCCAAGATCGGGGGGGCCGGAGGGAGGATGAGCAGTTCTTC | CASSQDRGGRREDEQFF
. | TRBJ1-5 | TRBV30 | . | TGTGCCTTAGGAACAGGGAGCCCTCACAGCGATCTGCGATATAGCAATCAGCCCCAGCATTTT | CALGTGSPHSDLRYSNQPQHF
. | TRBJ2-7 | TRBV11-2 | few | TGTGCCAGCAGCTTATTTGGCGGGGCGATACCCGAGCAGTACTTC | CASSLFGGAIPEQYF
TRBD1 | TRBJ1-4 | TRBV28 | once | TGTGCCAGCAGCCTGACAGGGGATGGGATTGAAAAACTGTTTTTT | CASSLTGDGIEKLFF
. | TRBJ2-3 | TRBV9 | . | TGTGCCAGCAGCACAACCACAGATACGCAGTATTTT | CASSTTTDTQYF
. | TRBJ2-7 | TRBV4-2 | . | TGTGCCAGCAGCCCCAGCGGTAGTCCCTACGAGCAGTACTTC | CASSPSGSPYEQYF
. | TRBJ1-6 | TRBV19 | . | TGTGCCAGTAGTTTTCTCGGGGATTCACCCCTCCACTTT | CASSFLGDSPLHF
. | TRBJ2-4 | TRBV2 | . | TGTGCCAGGACGATGGGACTAGCCAAAAACATTCAGTACTTC | CARTMGLAKNIQYF
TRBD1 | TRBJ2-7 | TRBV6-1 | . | TGTGCCAGCAGTGAAGAAGAGGGTGGACAGGGCAAGGGGCAGTACTTC | CASSEEEGGQGKGQYF
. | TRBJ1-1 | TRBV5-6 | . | TGTGCCAGCAGCCAAGGCACGGGGACTGAAGCTTTCTTT | CASSQGTGTEAFF
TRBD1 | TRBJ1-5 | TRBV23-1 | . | TGCGCCAGCAGTCATCGCAGGACAGGGTGGAGCAATCAGCCCCAGCATTTT | CASSHRRTGWSNQPQHF
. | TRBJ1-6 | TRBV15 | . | TGTGCCACCAGCAGAGATATGGCAGGGTTTTCACCCCTCCACTTT | CATSRDMAGFSPLHF
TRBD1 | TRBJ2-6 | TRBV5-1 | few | TGCGCCAGCAGCTCGGACAGGGACTCTGGGGCCAACGTCCTGACTTTC | CASSSDRDSGANVLTF
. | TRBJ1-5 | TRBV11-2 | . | TGTGCCAGCAGCGGAACAGGGCCGGTGGGTCGTCAGCCCCAGCATTTT | CASSGTGPVGRQPQHF